The 32 T cell receptor beta chains below all came from one sample that was sequenced in a study of blood T cell repertoires in COVID-19. Some clones are missing from TCRdb's copy, which holds only in-frame ones; the method was immunoSEQ multiplex PCR. This table holds over 95,000 clones, around 81% found once. Sequencing used peripheral blood. Source of these receptors: a human donor in a cohort sampled during active COVID-19.

This clone was found a few times. This CDR3 is also generated by other DNA sequences in the sample. The chain links TRBV27 to TRBJ2-5, with 8 bases lining up with TRBD2. This CDR3 has 13 amino acids. Germline V gives CDR1 MNHEY, CDR2 SMNVEV (reference sequence). Trimming at V came to 5 bases and at J to 5 bases, leaving 4 bases not matched to a gene. The CDR3 DNA reads TGTGCCAGCAGTCGGGGGGGCTGGGAGACCCAGTACTTC. The encoded protein is CASSRGGWETQYF.

The V gene is TRBV6-4, the J gene TRBJ1-6; 7 bases line up with TRBD1. Trimming at V came to 5 bases and at J to 6 bases, leaving 4 bases not matched to a gene. This CDR3 has 14 amino acids. Germline assignment: CDR1 MRHNA and CDR2 SNTAGT. Here the CDR3 DNA reads TGTGCCAGCAGTATCGGGACAGCTAATTCACCCCTCCACTTT. This translates into CASSIGTANSPLHF.

CDR3 protein: CASSLGGRFTYEQYF. The CDR3 DNA follows: TGTGCCAGCAGCCTCGGTGGGAGGTTCACCTACGAGCAGTACTTC. V usage is TRBV28 and J usage is TRBJ2-7; perhaps TRBD2 as D (6 bases). The germline V and J ends were trimmed by 6 bases and 2 bases, with 17 bases remaining between them. Germline V lookup: CDR1 MDHEN, CDR2 SYDVKM. The CDR3 is 15 residues long.

The V and J genes are TRBV2 and TRBJ1-2; TRBD1 might be the D (5 bases). V lost 3 bases and J 2 bases, leaving 7 bases between the germline ends. The CDR3 loop spans 13 amino acids. CDR1 is SNHLY, CDR2 FYNNEI, per germline. CDR3 DNA: TGTGCCAGCAGTGATCAGGGAAACTATGGCTACACCTTC. This sequence encodes CASSDQGNYGYTF.

V gene TRBV5-5 combines with J gene TRBJ2-6; 8 nucleotides match TRBD1. The CDR3 is 19 residues long. J was trimmed by 0 bases and V by 0 bases; bases with no gene match: 8. Germline CDR1 is SGHKS and CDR2 is YYEKEE (reference sequence). This CDR3 reads CASSLEAGGSYSGANVLTF. In nucleotides, the CDR3 is TGTGCCAGCAGCTTGGAGGCAGGGGGCTCTTACTCTGGGGCCAACGTCCTGACTTTC.

The chain carries TRBV6-5 and TRBJ1-6, with 7 bases aligning to TRBD1. CDR3 length: 15 amino acids. CDR1 MNHEY and CDR2 SVGAGI come from the germline V gene. The J segment lost 4 bases and the V segment lost 6 bases, leaving 6 bases of the junction unmatched. CDR3 in amino acids: CASSDWTGYNSPLHF. The DNA of the CDR3 is TGTGCCAGCAGCGACTGGACAGGTTATAATTCACCCCTCCACTTT.

The J gene is TRBJ2-7, the V gene TRBV7-9; D might be TRBD1 (6 bases). Per the germline V gene, CDR1 is SEHNR and CDR2 is FQNEAQ (reference sequence). CDR3 length equals 13 residues. Trimming removed 2 bases from V and 2 bases from J, with 7 bases in between. CDR3 coding DNA: TGTGCCAGCAGCTTACCAGGGGCCTACGAGCAGTACTTC. This sequence encodes CASSLPGAYEQYF. The entire variable domain, with the rest obtained from reference TRBV7-9 and TRBJ2-7, is as follows: DTGVSQNPRHKITKRGQNVTFRCDPISEHNRLYWYRQTLGQGPEFLTYFQNEAQLEKSRLLSDRFSAERPKGSFSTLEIQRTEQGDSAMYLCASSLPGAYEQYFGPGTRLTVT.

On this clone: Different DNA sequences within this sample yield the same CDR3. The chain recombines TRBV19 with TRBJ2-7; 14 bases are shared with TRBD2. Losses at the gene ends were 5 bases for V and 2 bases for J; bases not matched to a gene: 5. The CDR3 loop spans 16 amino acids. Per germline, CDR1 LNHDA and CDR2 SQIVND (reference sequence). The CDR3 region is CASSATSGRGTYEQYF. CDR3 in DNA: TGTGCCAGTAGTGCGACTAGCGGGAGGGGTACCTACGAGCAGTACTTC.

The V gene is TRBV27, the J gene TRBJ2-7; 8 bases are a match to TRBD1. The CDR3 has 13 amino acids. Germline V lookup: CDR1 MNHEY, CDR2 SMNVEV (reference sequence). V trimming: 6 bases; J trimming: 3 bases; junction bases outside the gene matches: 4. DNA of the CDR3: TGTGCCAGCAGAGACAGGGGATTCTACGAGCAGTACTTC. Amino acids: CASRDRGFYEQYF.

The V gene is TRBV11-2, the J gene TRBJ2-3, with 8 bases lining up with TRBD2. Looked up from germline, CDR1 is SGHAT and CDR2 is FQNNGV. This CDR3 contains 16 residues. Trimming removed 1 base from V and 5 bases from J; junction bases left unmatched: 8. The CDR3, as DNA: TGTGCCAGCAGCTTAGGCGGCGGGGGGAGTGGAGATACGCAGTATTTT. Its translation: CASSLGGGGSGDTQYF. Together with reference TRBV11-2 and TRBJ2-3, the CDR3 gives the full variable domain: EAGVAQSPRYKIIEKRQSVAFWCNPISGHATLYWYQQILGQGPKLLIQFQNNGVVDDSQLPKDRFSAERLKGVDSTLKIQPAKLEDSAVYLCASSLGGGGSGDTQYFGPGTRLTVL.

The chain carries TRBV21-1 and TRBJ2-7; the table's D call of TRBD2 was not tested on the DNA. TRBV21-1 is recorded as a pseudogene. The CDR3 has 14 amino acids. In nucleotides, the CDR3 is TGTGCCAGCAGCTGGACTAGCGGCCGTTCAGAGCAGTACTTC. Translated: CASSWTSGRSEQYF.

This chain connects TRBV2 to TRBJ2-7, with 8 nucleotides matching TRBD1. Germline V gene sequence: CDR1 SNHLY, CDR2 FYNNEI. J gave up 1 base and V 4 bases, and 3 bases lay outside the gene matches. The CDR3 extends over 14 amino acids. CDR3 in DNA: TGTGCCAGCAGTGGTGGACAGGGTTCCTACGAGCAGTACTTC. Translated, it gives CASSGGQGSYEQYF.

The chain employs TRBV4-3 and TRBJ2-2; TRBD1 matches 8 bases. V was pared by 0 bases and J by 6 bases, with 6 bases of the junction left unmatched. The CDR3 consists of 16 residues. The germline gives CDR1 LGHNA, CDR2 YSLEER. CDR3 nucleotides: TGCGCCAGCAGCCAAGAACCCCTGACAGGGGCCGGGGAGCTGTTTTTT. Amino acids: CASSQEPLTGAGELFF.

V usage is TRBV28 and J usage is TRBJ2-3, with D maybe TRBD1 (5 bases). CDR3 length: 16 amino acids. Trimming shortened V by 7 bases and J by 3 bases, and 20 bases separated the two germline ends. CDR1 and CDR2 (germline): MDHEN, SYDVKM. CDR3 sequence (DNA): TGTGCCAGCACTCCACCCCTCCCCAGGGTGACAGATACGCAGTATTTT. Residues: CASTPPLPRVTDTQYF.

This clone was observed a few times. The chain joins TRBV12-2 to TRBJ2-7; TRBD2 is the table's D call and was not checked against the DNA. TRBV12-2 is deemed a pseudogene. The CDR3 length is 19 residues. The CDR3 protein is CASRSLPGLLAGECYEQYF. As DNA, the CDR3 is TGTGCAAGTCGCTCACTCCCAGGTCTCTTAGCGGGGGAGTGTTACGAGCAGTACTTC.

This clone has only one observation. The chain combines TRBV7-3 with TRBJ2-3; D gene uncertain. Germline CDR1 reads SGHTA; CDR2 reads FQGTGA. This CDR3 spans 14 amino acids. Trimming removed 2 bases from V and 2 bases from J, with 8 bases in between. The CDR3: CASSLGTATDTQYF. CDR3 coding DNA: TGTGCCAGCAGCTTAGGAACAGCCACAGATACGCAGTATTTT.

The chain has TRBV27 and TRBJ2-6; unclear D gene. CDR1 MNHEY and CDR2 SMNVEV come from the germline V gene (reference sequence). This CDR3 has 13 residues. V lost 1 base and J lost 9, with 7 bases in between. The chain's CDR3 is CASSLFLGNVLTF. In nucleotides, the CDR3 is TGTGCCAGCAGTTTATTTCTCGGCAACGTCCTGACTTTC.

As concerns this clone: A much larger clonotype is one base distant, so this may be a read error. Other DNA sequences of this sample code for an identical CDR3. The rearrangement joins TRBV14 to TRBJ1-1; D remains unclear. V lost 3 bases to trimming and J lost 0 bases, with 8 bases between them. The germline V gene encodes CDR1 SGHDN and CDR2 FVKESK. The CDR3 is 14 residues long. The CDR3 sequence: CASSQPGMNTEAFF. In DNA, the CDR3 is TGTGCCAGCAGCCAGCCCGGTATGAACACTGAAGCTTTCTTT.

The genes are TRBV4-3 and TRBJ2-6, with TRBD1 as a possible D gene (5 bases). CDR1 is LGHNA and CDR2 is YSLEER in the germline V gene. V gave up 2 bases and J gave up 0 bases, with 8 bases separating them. This CDR3 spans 16 amino acids. The CDR3 coding sequence is TGCGCCAGCAGCCAACAACAGGCCTCTGGGGCCAACGTCCTGACTTTC. It translates to CASSQQQASGANVLTF.

The rearrangement joins TRBV7-2 to TRBJ2-7; 7 bases line up with TRBD1. Trimming cost V 6 bases and J 3 bases; bases outside gene matches: 8. The CDR3 runs to 14 residues. Germline V gives CDR1 SGHTA, CDR2 FQGNSA. The CDR3 reads CASSSPGTVYEQYF. CDR3 DNA: TGTGCCAGCAGTTCCCCCGGGACAGTCTACGAGCAGTACTTC.

This chain links TRBV7-3 with TRBJ2-7; 11 bases fit TRBD1. The CDR3 covers 15 residues. CDR1 and CDR2 (germline): SGHTA, FQGTGA. The V segment lost 5 bases and the J segment 0 bases; nucleotides outside the gene matches: 3. The CDR3 protein is CASSAGQGASYEQYF. CDR3 nucleotide sequence: TGTGCCAGCAGCGCCGGACAGGGGGCCTCCTACGAGCAGTACTTC. The complete variable domain, with remaining parts taken from reference TRBV7-3 and TRBJ2-7, reads GAGVSQTPSNKVTEKGKYVELRCDPISGHTALYWYRQSLGQGPEFLIYFQGTGAADDSGLPNDRFFAVRPEGSVSTLKIQRTERGDSAVYLCASSAGQGASYEQYFGPGTRLTVT.

This clone was counted a single time. This chain uses TRBV27 with TRBJ2-2; weak D call: TRBD2 (5 bases). The CDR3 loop spans 17 amino acids. V lost 4 bases, J lost 0 bases, and 15 bases lay in between. The germline CDR1 and CDR2 sequences are MNHEY and SMNVEV (reference sequence). The DNA for the CDR3 is TGTGCCAGCAGTTCCATACGGACTGGATCGAACACCGGGGAGCTGTTTTTT. As protein: CASSSIRTGSNTGELFF.

This clone was observed a few times. The genes are TRBV11-2 and TRBJ2-7, with D possibly TRBD1 on 5 matching bases. The CDR3 has 14 amino acids. Germline V CDR1 and CDR2: SGHAT, FQNNGV. With 1 base removed from V and 2 bases from J, the gap between germline ends came to 9 bases. The CDR3 nucleotides are TGTGCCAGCAGCTTAGTGGGGCACCCCTACGAGCAGTACTTC. Encoded protein: CASSLVGHPYEQYF. The variable domain in full, with the rest retrieved from reference TRBV11-2 and TRBJ2-7, is EAGVAQSPRYKIIEKRQSVAFWCNPISGHATLYWYQQILGQGPKLLIQFQNNGVVDDSQLPKDRFSAERLKGVDSTLKIQPAKLEDSAVYLCASSLVGHPYEQYFGPGTRLTVT.

The V and J genes are TRBV7-2 and TRBJ2-7, with 10 positions matching TRBD1. CDR1 and CDR2 from the germline V gene are SGHTA and FQGNSA. This CDR3 has 15 amino acids. V shed 5 bases and J 3 bases; nucleotides not matched to a gene: 7. CDR3 coding DNA: TGTGCCAGCAGCCGGGACAGGGGATTCTTCTACGAGCAGTACTTC. Encoded protein: CASSRDRGFFYEQYF.

The rearrangement uses TRBV27 and TRBJ2-7, with TRBD1 as a possible D gene (5 bases). The V gene's germline CDR1 is MNHEY and CDR2 SMNVEV (reference sequence). This CDR3 is 16 amino acids long. V lost 1 base and J lost 3, with 16 bases in between. The CDR3 region is CASSLLPGQGSYEQYF. For the CDR3, the DNA is TGTGCCAGCAGTTTATTACCCGGGCAGGGAAGCTACGAGCAGTACTTC.

J is TRBJ1-2 and V is TRBV5-5, with D unclear. The CDR3 loop spans 12 amino acids. Germline CDR1 SGHKS, CDR2 YYEKEE (reference sequence). The V gene lost 1 base and the J gene lost 4 bases, with 5 bases spanning the gap. CDR3 in DNA: TGTGCCAGCAGCTTGCGGGGCTATGGCTACACCTTC. As protein: CASSLRGYGYTF.

This chain joins TRBV6-5 and TRBJ2-1, with 7 bases lining up with TRBD2. Germline V gene lookup returns CDR1 MNHEY and CDR2 SVGAGI. J lost 6 bases, V lost 2 bases, and 1 base had no gene match. CDR3 length equals 13 residues. The CDR3 region is CASSYGGGNEQFF. The DNA for the CDR3 is TGTGCCAGCAGTTACGGGGGGGGCAATGAGCAGTTCTTC.

This clone was seen a single time. The CDR3, as DNA: TGTGCCAGTAGGGGGGGTTCCGAGCAGTACTTC. Translating it yields CASRGGSEQYF. The chain couples TRBV7-2 to TRBJ2-7; weak D call: TRBD2 (7 bases). The germline gives CDR1 SGHTA, CDR2 FQGNSA. The V end was cut by 9 bases, the J end by 6 bases, with 12 bases between. The length of the CDR3 is 11 residues.

This chain joins TRBV28 and TRBJ2-3; 10 nucleotides match TRBD2. The V gene end was trimmed by 6 bases and the J gene end by 4 bases; junction bases not matched to a gene: 13. Per germline, CDR1 MDHEN and CDR2 SYDVKM. The CDR3 consists of 17 residues. CDR3 DNA sequence: TGTGCCAGCAGCCGCGACCTAGCGGGAGTGGTCCCAGATACGCAGTATTTT. Its translation: CASSRDLAGVVPDTQYF.

V and J are TRBV10-2 and TRBJ2-3; D unclear. The CDR3 is made up of 15 amino acids. The V gene lost 6 bases and the J gene lost 3 bases, with 16 bases spanning the gap. Looked up from germline, CDR1 is WSHSY and CDR2 is SAAADI. The CDR3: CASRDTTSPTDTQYF. As DNA, the CDR3 is TGCGCCAGCAGGGATACTACCTCGCCAACAGATACGCAGTATTTT.

The chain recombines TRBV5-4 with TRBJ1-1, with D hard to call. Between the trimmed V and J ends, which lost 0 bases and 2 bases, there was a span of 14 bases. Germline V gene sequence: CDR1 SGHNT, CDR2 YYREEE (reference sequence). The CDR3 loop spans 16 amino acids. Written as DNA, the CDR3 is TGTGCCAGCAGCTTGGGTTTAGTACAACTAAACACTGAAGCTTTCTTT. It translates to CASSLGLVQLNTEAFF. Complete variable domain (other parts from reference TRBV5-4 and TRBJ1-1): ETGVTQSPTHLIKTRGQQVTLRCSSQSGHNTVSWYQQALGQGPQFIFQYYREEENGRGNFPPRFSGLQFPNYSSELNVNALELDDSALYLCASSLGLVQLNTEAFFGQGTRLTVV.

This sequence joins TRBV6-5 and TRBJ1-3; no clear D gene. Trimming shortened V by 4 bases and J by 0 bases, and 7 bases separated the two germline ends. Germline V gene lookup returns CDR1 MNHEY and CDR2 SVGAGI. The CDR3 is 14 amino acids. This CDR3 reads CASSSPFSGNTIYF. In nucleotides, the CDR3 is TGTGCCAGCAGTTCCCCATTCTCTGGAAACACCATATATTTT.